This T cell receptor (beta chain) was obtained from a study of blood T cell repertoires in COVID-19. Turning to the study itself: The cDNA or gDNA used as material had been derived from T cells, B-cell-depleted T cells, or PBMCs.

This clone appeared a single time. The assay was immunoSEQ multiplex PCR, and TCRdb's table has in-frame clones only and misses some. This sample has 350,000 to 450,000 clones; 75% to 90% occur once, and the top ten carry around 5.1%. All enrollees were roughly 18 to 100 years old and from approximately 24 US areas. Cohort 3 recovered donors had two negative PCRs, clearance, or symptom resolution. Trimming removed 7 bases from V and 7 bases from J, with 17 bases in between. The CDR3 length is 14 residues. Looked up from germline, CDR1 is SNHLY and CDR2 is FYNNEI. This TCR was sampled from a woman between 50 and 59 years old who had recovered from COVID-19. Sequenced material: PBMCs or T cells enriched from blood (not recorded which). The chain links TRBV2 to TRBJ1-5; D gene ambiguous. The CDR3 loop reads CASTASPTGQPQHF. The CDR3 DNA is TGTGCCAGCACCGCCTCCCCCACGGGACAGCCCCAGCATTTT.